The 22 T cell receptor beta chains below come from one sample, sequenced in a study of shared clonotypes between healthy human individuals. Using immunoSEQ multiplex PCR, the repertoire was profiled, and TCRdb retains in-frame clones only, with some absent. Of around 1,900,000 clones in the sample, around 93% were seen once. In the naive CD8 group, cells lacked CD45RO and were positively selected for CCR7, so terminally differentiated effector memory CD45RA+ cells were left out. The sequencing input was naive CD8+ T cells from PBMCs. The receptor set was obtained from a man between 18 and 29 years old in good health. Some clones in this sample may be carry-over from other donors' samples.

The chain couples TRBV11-2 to TRBJ2-1; 9 bases are a match to TRBD1. Per germline, CDR1 SGHAT and CDR2 FQNNGV. The CDR3 is made up of 16 amino acids. V was pared by 0 bases and J by 8 bases, with 8 bases of the junction left unmatched. CDR3 sequence reads: CASSLEDRGMWDEQFF. CDR3 in DNA: TGTGCCAGCAGCTTAGAGGACAGGGGTATGTGGGATGAGCAGTTCTTC.

Details on this clone: The same CDR3 arises from other DNA sequences in this sample as well. This chain uses TRBV28 with TRBJ1-1; D may be TRBD1 (5 bases). Germline CDR1 and CDR2: MDHEN and SYDVKM. This CDR3 is 13 amino acids long. The V and J ends lost 6 bases and 1 base respectively, with 9 bases between them. The CDR3 DNA follows: TGTGCCAGCAGCCGGGGACCGAACACTGAAGCTTTCTTT. Its translation is CASSRGPNTEAFF.

The genes are TRBV2 and TRBJ1-1; tentative D call: TRBD1 (5 bases). The CDR3 consists of 15 residues. V shed 2 bases and J shed 1 base, with 11 bases lying between them. The germline V gene has CDR1 SNHLY and CDR2 FYNNEI. The DNA of the CDR3 is TGTGCCAGCAGTGAACTTCGGGGCCCGAACACTGAAGCTTTCTTT. Encoded protein: CASSELRGPNTEAFF. The variable domain in full, completed from reference TRBV2 and TRBJ1-1, reads EPEVTQTPSHQVTQMGQEVILRCVPISNHLYFYWYRQILGQKVEFLVSFYNNEISEKSEIFDDQFSVERPDGSNFTLKIRSTKLEDSAMYFCASSELRGPNTEAFFGQGTRLTVV.

V and J are TRBV30 and TRBJ1-5, with D tentatively TRBD1 (6 bases). From germline, CDR1 is GTSNPN and CDR2 SVGIG (reference sequence). The CDR3 length is 15 residues. Trimming took 0 bases from V and 4 from J, leaving 13 bases between them. Here the CDR3 DNA reads TGTGCCTGGAGTGTACCACAGGGAGTTAATCAGCCCCAGCATTTT. Its translation: CAWSVPQGVNQPQHF.

The chain is built from TRBV5-1 and TRBJ2-7; TRBD2 might be the D (5 bases). V shed 4 bases and J shed 6 bases, with 17 bases lying between them. Germline assignment: CDR1 SGHRS and CDR2 YFSETQ. This CDR3 has 14 amino acids. CDR3 DNA sequence: TGCGCCAGCAGCCCGGAGGTGGCGGTAGGCGAGCAGTACTTC. It translates to CASSPEVAVGEQYF.

The chain is built from TRBV27 and TRBJ2-1, with TRBD1 identical over 9 bases. Looked up from germline, CDR1 is MNHEY and CDR2 is SMNVEV (reference sequence). The trim removed 3 bases at V and 4 bases at J, leaving 7 bases unmatched. The CDR3 is 16 amino acids. CDR3 nucleotide sequence: TGTGCCAGCAGTTTCATTTTAGGGACAGGGTACAATGAGCAGTTCTTC. It codes for CASSFILGTGYNEQFF.

The rearrangement joins TRBV11-2 to TRBJ2-2; tentative D call: TRBD2 (6 bases). Germline V gene sequence: CDR1 SGHAT, CDR2 FQNNGV. Between the trimmed V and J ends, which lost 5 bases and 7 bases, there was a span of 29 bases. CDR3 length: 19 residues. CDR3 coding DNA: TGTGCCAGCAGCCAGAAGGGGACTCATCCTGGCCGCCTTAGCGGGGAGCTGTTTTTT. This translates into CASSQKGTHPGRLSGELFF. Full variable domain (outside the CDR3, taken from reference TRBV11-2 and TRBJ2-2): EAGVAQSPRYKIIEKRQSVAFWCNPISGHATLYWYQQILGQGPKLLIQFQNNGVVDDSQLPKDRFSAERLKGVDSTLKIQPAKLEDSAVYLCASSQKGTHPGRLSGELFFGEGSRLTVL.

The V call is TRBV21-1, the J call TRBJ1-5; TRBD1 reflects the table's D call only, with no check against the DNA. TRBV21-1 constitutes a pseudogene. CDR3 length: 17 residues. CDR3 residues: CASSKGQGAGGNQPQHF. CDR3 coding DNA: TGTGCCAGCAGCAAAGGACAGGGGGCAGGGGGCAATCAGCCCCAGCATTTT.

The V and J genes are TRBV11-1 and TRBJ1-1; no clear D gene. The CDR3 covers 12 residues. Trimming took off 4 bases at V and 8 bases at J, with 11 bases between the two ends. The germline gives CDR1 SGHAT, CDR2 FQDESV (reference sequence). The CDR3 DNA is TGTGCCAGCAGCTCCGGATTTGAGGAAGCTTTCTTT. It encodes CASSSGFEEAFF.

CDR3 DNA: TGCGCCAGCAGCCGGGGACTAGCGGGAGGAACAGATACGCAGTATTTT. Translated, it gives CASSRGLAGGTDTQYF. The chain joins TRBV4-3 to TRBJ2-3; 15 nucleotides align to TRBD2. CDR1 and CDR2 from the germline V gene are LGHNA and YSLEER. V shed 4 bases, J shed 3 bases, and the junction held 2 bases outside the gene matches. There are 16 residues in the CDR3.

J is TRBJ2-2 and V is TRBV18; 7 positions agree with TRBD1. This CDR3 region has 14 residues. V shed 6 bases, J shed 6 bases, and the junction held 7 bases outside the gene matches. Germline V gives CDR1 KGHSH, CDR2 LQKENI. The CDR3 loop is CASSLDRAAGELFF. DNA for the CDR3: TGTGCCAGCTCGCTTGACAGGGCGGCCGGGGAGCTGTTTTTT.

J is TRBJ2-7 and V is TRBV28, with 12 bases identical to TRBD2. The CDR3 is made up of 17 amino acids. CDR1 is MDHEN, CDR2 SYDVKM, per germline. Trimming at V came to 2 bases and at J to 0 bases, leaving 5 bases not matched to a gene. The CDR3 here is CASSLSLAGGLSYEQYF. The CDR3 coding sequence is TGTGCCAGCAGTTTAAGTCTAGCGGGAGGGCTCTCCTACGAGCAGTACTTC.

This sequence joins TRBV27 and TRBJ1-2, with TRBD1 identical over 7 bases. J gave up 4 bases and V 4 bases, and 6 bases lay outside the gene matches. CDR3 length: 14 amino acids. CDR1 is MNHEY and CDR2 is SMNVEV in the germline V gene (reference sequence). Here the CDR3 DNA reads TGTGCCAGCAGTTCTCACCGGGACAGCTATGGCTACACCTTC. Its protein product is CASSSHRDSYGYTF.

The chain combines TRBV28 with TRBJ2-3; unclear D gene. The CDR3 sequence is 13 residues long. Trimming took off 1 base at V and 3 bases at J, with 5 bases between the two ends. Germline CDR1 reads MDHEN; CDR2 reads SYDVKM. CDR3 sequence (DNA): TGTGCCAGCAGTTTATCATGGACAGATACGCAGTATTTT. Amino acids: CASSLSWTDTQYF.

This clone was detected once. The genes are TRBV27 and TRBJ2-1; 10 bases are shared with TRBD2. V lost 5 bases to trimming and J lost 0 bases; unmatched junction nucleotides: 4. The CDR3 consists of 16 residues. Germline lookup yields CDR1 MNHEY and CDR2 SMNVEV (reference sequence). This CDR3 is CASSARTSGSYNEQFF. CDR3 coding DNA: TGTGCCAGCAGTGCCCGGACTAGCGGCTCCTACAATGAGCAGTTCTTC.

This chain joins TRBV27 and TRBJ1-6; unclear D gene. The V end was cut by 3 bases, the J end by 8 bases, with 8 bases between. Germline V gene lookup returns CDR1 MNHEY and CDR2 SMNVEV (reference sequence). The CDR3 loop spans 13 amino acids. CDR3 sequence reads: CASSFSEYSPLHF. The CDR3, as DNA: TGTGCCAGCAGTTTTTCCGAGTATTCACCCCTCCACTTT.

The chain links TRBV5-4 to TRBJ1-1; 9 bases match TRBD1. Germline trimming cut 4 bases from V and 4 bases from J; bases unmatched to any gene: 11. CDR3 length equals 16 residues. Per germline, CDR1 SGHNT and CDR2 YYREEE (reference sequence). CDR3 nucleotide sequence: TGTGCCAGCAGCCGGGGACAGGGTCGAGTGGCCACTGAAGCTTTCTTT. Translated: CASSRGQGRVATEAFF.

This clone was detected once. The CDR3 here is CASSLAEAGANVLTF. CDR3 sequence (DNA): TGTGCCAGCAGCTTGGCCGAGGCTGGGGCCAACGTCCTGACTTTC. The V and J genes are TRBV7-8 and TRBJ2-6; D is unresolved. V shed 3 bases and J shed 2 bases, with 8 bases lying between them. Germline V gives CDR1 SGHVS, CDR2 FQNEAQ. The CDR3 length is 15 residues.

V gene TRBV5-8 combines with J gene TRBJ1-5, with TRBD1 identical over 10 bases. There are 19 residues in the CDR3. V shed 2 bases and J 0 bases; nucleotides not matched to a gene: 11. Germline assignment: CDR1 SGHTS and CDR2 YDEGEE. CDR3 DNA sequence: TGTGCCAGCAGCTTCCGGGACAGGGGACCCGAGGTTAGCAATCAGCCCCAGCATTTT. Its translation is CASSFRDRGPEVSNQPQHF.

The chain has TRBV9 and TRBJ1-1, with D possibly matching TRBD1 (6 bases). This CDR3 spans 15 amino acids. V was shortened by 2 bases and J by 2 bases, with 13 bases between the two germline ends. CDR1 and CDR2 from the germline V gene are SGDLS and YYNGEE. This CDR3 is CASSVPTGGNTEAFF. The CDR3 DNA sequence: TGTGCCAGCAGCGTGCCGACAGGCGGCAACACTGAAGCTTTCTTT.

This chain links TRBV4-3 with TRBJ1-2; TRBD1 agrees at 9 bases. V dropped 1 base and J dropped 5; count of bases not matched to a gene: 5. The germline CDR1 and CDR2 sequences are LGHNA and YSLEER. The CDR3 loop spans 15 amino acids. CDR3 bases: TGCGCCAGCAGCCAAGGGACAGGGGTCCCTTATGGCTACACCTTC. Its translation: CASSQGTGVPYGYTF.

Turning to this clone: Other nucleotide sequences from this sample produce the same CDR3. This chain joins TRBV27 and TRBJ1-1, with D hard to call. The CDR3 length is 13 residues. The germline gives CDR1 MNHEY, CDR2 SMNVEV (reference sequence). The germline V and J ends were trimmed by 2 bases and 2 bases, with 6 bases remaining between them. CDR3 region: CASSLGRNTEAFF. The CDR3 DNA follows: TGTGCCAGCAGTTTAGGGAGAAACACTGAAGCTTTCTTT.